The 28 T cell receptor beta chains below were found in one sample sequenced in a study of cytomegalovirus exposure and HLA in healthy donors. 13 Jbeta primers and 60 Vbeta primers were used for the PCR. This table comes from immunoSEQ multiplex PCR, and its TCRdb copy is limited to in-frame clones, with some not included. The sample lists over 150,000 clones; roughly 80% were seen once. Sequencing was done on a sample of PBMCs. The receptors stem from a man aged 25-40 years in good health and CMV-seropositive.

CDR3 sequence: CASSPEGTTEAFF. The CDR3 DNA reads as TGTGCCAGCAGCCCGGAGGGTACCACTGAAGCTTTCTTT. The V and J genes are TRBV2 and TRBJ1-1; D unclear. The length of the CDR3 is 13 residues. The V end was cut by 6 bases, the J end by 4 bases, with 12 bases between. Germline values: CDR1 SNHLY, CDR2 FYNNEI.

Here the CDR3 reads CAWSDPRGTQYF. The CDR3 DNA follows: TGTGCCTGGAGTGATCCACGCGGGACCCAGTACTTC. This rearrangement joins TRBV30 to TRBJ2-5; D is unresolved. Germline V gives CDR1 GTSNPN, CDR2 SVGIG (reference sequence). The CDR3 length is 12 residues. Deletions cut 1 base from V and 7 bases from J, with 10 bases between.

This clone was observed a single time. J is TRBJ2-7 and V is TRBV18, with D possibly matching TRBD2 (5 bases). The CDR3 is made up of 12 amino acids. The V end was cut by 6 bases, the J end by 7 bases, with 13 bases between. CDR1 is KGHSH, CDR2 LQKENI, per germline. The CDR3 nucleotides read TGTGCCAGCTCCCTCGACCGGGAAGAGCAGTACTTC. Translating gives CASSLDREEQYF.

The rearrangement joins TRBV4-2 to TRBJ2-7; TRBD1 agrees at 7 bases. J lost 7 bases, V lost 0 bases, and 3 bases had no gene match. Germline CDR1 is LGHNA and CDR2 is YNFKEQ. The CDR3 length is 13 residues. CDR3 protein: CASSQDHRGEQYF. DNA of the CDR3: TGTGCCAGCAGCCAAGATCACAGGGGAGAGCAGTACTTC.

This clone has only one observation. This chain joins TRBV4-1 and TRBJ2-3; TRBD2 aligns across 13 bases. This CDR3 has 17 amino acids. V gave up 4 bases and J gave up 5 bases; unmatched junction bases: 9. Germline values: CDR1 MGHRA, CDR2 YSYEKL. This CDR3 reads CASSLRTSGSRVDTQYF. The CDR3 region has the DNA TGCGCCAGCAGCCTCCGGACTAGCGGGAGTAGGGTAGATACGCAGTATTTT.

The chain links TRBV19 to TRBJ1-1; 8 bases match TRBD1. Germline V CDR1 and CDR2: LNHDA, SQIVND (reference sequence). V shed 6 bases and J 1 base; nucleotides not matched to a gene: 10. This CDR3 has 16 amino acids. In DNA, the CDR3 is TGTGCCAGTAGACCGACAACCGGGACAGGGAACACTGAAGCTTTCTTT. The encoded protein is CASRPTTGTGNTEAFF.

The chain recombines TRBV5-1 with TRBJ2-7; a weak D match, TRBD1 (6 bases). The ends were cut back, 1 base at V and 6 bases at J, with 26 bases in the middle. This CDR3 region has 18 residues. Looked up from germline, CDR1 is SGHRS and CDR2 is YFSETQ. In DNA form, the CDR3 reads TGCGCCAGCAGCTTGAAAAACCAACAGGGTGAGGTGTTAAGCGAGCAGTACTTC. Its translation is CASSLKNQQGEVLSEQYF.

This clone has just a few counts. V gene TRBV7-2 combines with J gene TRBJ2-7; no firm D call. The CDR3 extends over 15 amino acids. CDR1 and CDR2 from the germline V gene are SGHTA and FQGNSA. Trimming cost V 4 bases and J 4 bases, with 17 bases left between them. The CDR3 bases are TGTGCCAGCAGCTCGGAAGGTTTTGGGCCATACGAGCAGTACTTC. This codes for CASSSEGFGPYEQYF.

The chain recombines TRBV9 with TRBJ2-7; 7 nucleotides line up with TRBD1. V lost 1 base and J lost 3; bases outside the gene matches: 13. The CDR3 has 17 amino acids. The V gene's germline CDR1 is SGDLS and CDR2 YYNGEE. The CDR3 spells CASSVHPTGDSYYEQYF. Written as DNA, the CDR3 is TGTGCCAGCAGCGTACACCCCACCGGGGACAGTTACTACGAGCAGTACTTC.

This clone showed up just a few times. J is TRBJ2-1 and V is TRBV6-4; maybe TRBD2 (6 bases). The CDR3 totals 16 residues. Trimming left V 5 bases short and J 7 bases short, with 21 bases between. Looked up from germline, CDR1 is MRHNA and CDR2 is SNTAGT. CDR3 sequence: CASSKGRGSSENEQFF. In DNA form, the CDR3 reads TGTGCCAGCAGTAAGGGACGAGGGTCTAGCGAGAATGAGCAGTTCTTC.

This rearrangement joins TRBV19 to TRBJ2-7; the match to TRBD2 covers 7 bases. Germline V gene lookup returns CDR1 LNHDA and CDR2 SQIVND (reference sequence). Losses at the gene ends were 1 base for V and 4 bases for J; bases not matched to a gene: 7. This CDR3 contains 15 residues. This CDR3 is CASSIGGSQSYEQYF. The CDR3 DNA sequence: TGTGCCAGTAGTATAGGCGGGAGCCAGAGTTACGAGCAGTACTTC.

The chain recombines TRBV6-4 with TRBJ2-3; D is uncertain. V was clipped by 0 bases and J by 2 bases, with 9 bases between them. The germline V gene has CDR1 MRHNA and CDR2 SNTAGT. There are 15 residues in the CDR3. CDR3 in DNA: TGTGCCAGCAGTGACTCGGCAGGATCCACAGATACGCAGTATTTT. Translation: CASSDSAGSTDTQYF.

The rearrangement links TRBV28 to TRBJ2-1, with D unclear. The CDR3 has 16 amino acids. The V gene lost 5 bases and the J gene lost 5 bases, with 19 bases spanning the gap. Germline V lookup: CDR1 MDHEN, CDR2 SYDVKM. The CDR3 is CASSPLAALENNEQFF. In nucleotides, the CDR3 is TGTGCCAGCAGTCCCTTGGCGGCCCTCGAGAACAATGAGCAGTTCTTC.

V and J are TRBV18 and TRBJ1-1, with D uncertain. This CDR3 has 13 residues. V dropped 3 bases and J dropped 2 bases, with 7 bases sitting between them. Germline assignment: CDR1 KGHSH and CDR2 LQKENI. The CDR3 DNA follows: TGTGCCAGCTCACCTACAAGAAACACTGAAGCTTTCTTT. Its protein is CASSPTRNTEAFF.

The V and J genes are TRBV6-1 and TRBJ2-5; D is perhaps TRBD2 (6 bases). There are 18 residues in the CDR3. V lost 3 bases, J lost 2 bases, and 22 bases lay in between. The germline gives CDR1 MNHNS, CDR2 SASEGT. This chain's CDR3 is CASSDRFLREIGQETQYF. In DNA, the CDR3 is TGTGCCAGCAGTGATCGCTTCCTTCGGGAGATAGGGCAAGAGACCCAGTACTTC.

The chain is built from TRBV19 and TRBJ1-5; D gene unclear. The CDR3 extends over 14 amino acids. Germline assignment: CDR1 LNHDA and CDR2 SQIVND (reference sequence). The V end was cut by 0 bases, the J end by 4 bases, with 7 bases between. The CDR3 DNA sequence: TGTGCCAGTAGTATAGACAGCGAAAATCAGCCCCAGCATTTT. This sequence encodes CASSIDSENQPQHF.

The chain couples TRBV29-1 to TRBJ1-1, with D perhaps matching TRBD1 (5 bases). Deletions cut 4 bases from V and 0 bases from J, with 9 bases between. Per the germline V gene, CDR1 is SQVTM and CDR2 is ANQGSEA. The length of the CDR3 is 13 residues. The CDR3 DNA follows: TGCAGCGTTGTCAGGGAAATGAACACTGAAGCTTTCTTT. Translated: CSVVREMNTEAFF.

The rearrangement joins TRBV18 to TRBJ2-3, with TRBD1 matching 9 bases. V lost 2 bases to trimming and J lost 4 bases; unmatched junction nucleotides: 7. Germline V gene sequence: CDR1 KGHSH, CDR2 LQKENI. This CDR3 has 16 residues. The CDR3 loop is CASSPTGQGHADTQYF. The CDR3 nucleotides are TGTGCCAGCTCACCAACTGGACAGGGGCATGCAGATACGCAGTATTTT.

This clone was observed a single time. V is TRBV6-5 and J is TRBJ1-1; possible D gene TRBD1, 6 bases. The V gene's germline CDR1 is MNHEY and CDR2 SVGAGI. The CDR3 loop spans 15 amino acids. The germline V and J ends were trimmed by 9 bases and 1 base, with 18 bases remaining between them. Here the CDR3 reads CASSWGLLGNTEAFF. The CDR3 nucleotides read TGTGCCAGTTCCTGGGGGCTCTTAGGGAACACTGAAGCTTTCTTT.

CDR3 sequence (DNA): TGTGCCAGCAGCAACCGGGACAGGGGACAATTAGGCTATGGCTACACCTTC. Translated, it gives CASSNRDRGQLGYGYTF. The chain is built from TRBV5-6 and TRBJ1-2, with TRBD1 matching 10 bases. This CDR3 is 17 amino acids long. The germline V gene has CDR1 SGHDT and CDR2 YYEEEE. V trimming: 4 bases; J trimming: 4 bases; junction bases outside the gene matches: 13.

The chain couples TRBV6-1 to TRBJ2-6, with a weak D call TRBD2 (6 bases). V was shortened by 4 bases and J by 4 bases, with 11 bases between the two germline ends. Germline loops: CDR1 MNHNS, CDR2 SASEGT. This CDR3 has 15 residues. The CDR3: CASSGRVGGANVLTF. CDR3 in DNA: TGTGCCAGCAGTGGGAGGGTGGGGGGGGCCAACGTCCTGACTTTC.

V and J are TRBV7-2 and TRBJ2-1; 8 bases agree with TRBD2. J gave up 8 bases and V 6 bases, and 9 bases lay outside the gene matches. The CDR3 extends over 14 amino acids. CDR1 is SGHTA and CDR2 is FQGNSA in the germline V gene. This chain's CDR3 is CASSSGLDHDEQFF. CDR3 in DNA: TGTGCCAGCAGTTCGGGACTAGATCACGATGAGCAGTTCTTC.

The chain uses TRBV7-6 and TRBJ2-1; D perhaps matches TRBD2 (6 bases). This CDR3 is built from 16 residues. Germline V gene data show CDR1 as SGHVS and CDR2 as FNYEAQ. The germline V and J ends were trimmed by 3 bases and 6 bases, with 18 bases remaining between them. The CDR3 loop reads CASSLRPGGMGNEQFF. The CDR3 DNA follows: TGTGCCAGCAGCTTGCGTCCGGGCGGGATGGGCAATGAGCAGTTCTTC.

The chain couples TRBV4-2 to TRBJ2-5; tentatively, D is TRBD1 (6 bases). The CDR3 has 19 amino acids. Germline V CDR1 and CDR2: LGHNA, YNFKEQ. V shed 4 bases and J shed 5 bases, with 29 bases lying between them. CDR3 sequence (DNA): TGTGCCAGCAGCCCTAGGACAGCCTCGGCGTCCAGGGTAGGGGAGACCCAGTACTTC. It translates to CASSPRTASASRVGETQYF.

This clone was seen only once. This chain links TRBV28 with TRBJ2-5; D perhaps matches TRBD1 (5 bases). Per the germline V gene, CDR1 is MDHEN and CDR2 is SYDVKM. The CDR3 runs to 11 residues. Between the trimmed V and J ends, which lost 10 bases and 4 bases, there was a span of 10 bases. The CDR3 coding sequence is TGTGCCACAGCCGACAGAGAGACCCAGTACTTC. It yields the protein CATADRETQYF.

The CDR3 protein is CASSLRGLVETQYF. The CDR3, as DNA: TGTGCCAGCAGTTTAAGGGGGCTGGTTGAGACCCAGTACTTC. The V call is TRBV28, the J call TRBJ2-5, with 7 bases lining up with TRBD1. The J segment lost 5 bases and the V segment lost 2 bases, leaving 5 bases of the junction unmatched. CDR3 size: 14 residues. Germline V CDR1 and CDR2: MDHEN, SYDVKM.

The chain links TRBV5-1 to TRBJ2-1; 9 bases fit TRBD2. From germline, CDR1 is SGHRS and CDR2 YFSETQ. With V trimmed by 5 bases and J by 6 bases, 6 bases remained unmatched. The CDR3 length is 14 residues. The CDR3 spells CASSERGESNEQFF. CDR3 DNA sequence: TGCGCCAGCAGTGAGCGGGGGGAGAGCAATGAGCAGTTCTTC.

The chain is built from TRBV19 and TRBJ2-7; TRBD2 aligns across 13 bases. The CDR3 spans 18 residues. From germline, CDR1 is LNHDA and CDR2 SQIVND (reference sequence). V lost 3 bases to trimming and J lost 2 bases; unmatched junction nucleotides: 10. CDR3 protein: CASSIRTSGRGETYEQYF. The CDR3 coding sequence is TGTGCCAGTAGTATTAGGACTAGCGGGAGAGGGGAGACCTACGAGCAGTACTTC.